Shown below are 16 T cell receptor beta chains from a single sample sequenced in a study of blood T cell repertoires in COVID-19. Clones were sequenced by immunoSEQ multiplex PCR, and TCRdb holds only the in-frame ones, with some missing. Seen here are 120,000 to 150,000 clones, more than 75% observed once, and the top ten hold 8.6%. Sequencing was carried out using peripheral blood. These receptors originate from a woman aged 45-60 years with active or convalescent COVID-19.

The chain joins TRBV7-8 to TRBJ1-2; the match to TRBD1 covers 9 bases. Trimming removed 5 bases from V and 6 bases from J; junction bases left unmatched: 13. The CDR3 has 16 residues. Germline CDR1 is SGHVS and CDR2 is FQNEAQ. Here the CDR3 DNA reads TGTGCCAGCAGCCCGCCGTTGCGGGACAGGGACCATGGCTACACCTTC. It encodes CASSPPLRDRDHGYTF.

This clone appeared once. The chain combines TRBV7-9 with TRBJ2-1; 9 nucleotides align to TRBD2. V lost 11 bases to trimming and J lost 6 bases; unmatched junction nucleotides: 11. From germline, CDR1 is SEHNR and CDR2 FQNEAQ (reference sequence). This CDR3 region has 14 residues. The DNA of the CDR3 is TGTGCCGCACGGGGCTTAGCGGGGGCCAATGAGCAGTTCTTC. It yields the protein CAARGLAGANEQFF.

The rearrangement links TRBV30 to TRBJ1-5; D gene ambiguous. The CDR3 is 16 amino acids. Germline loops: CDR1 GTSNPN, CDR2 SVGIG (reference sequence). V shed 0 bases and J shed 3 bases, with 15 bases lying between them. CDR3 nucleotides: TGTGCCTGGAGTGTGAACGGTCGATCTTCCAATCAGCCCCAGCATTTT. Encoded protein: CAWSVNGRSSNQPQHF.

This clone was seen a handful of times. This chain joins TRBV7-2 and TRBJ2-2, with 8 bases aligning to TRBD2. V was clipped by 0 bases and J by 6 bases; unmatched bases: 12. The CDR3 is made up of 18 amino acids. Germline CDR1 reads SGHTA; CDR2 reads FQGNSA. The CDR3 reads CASSLALPIAGRSGELFF. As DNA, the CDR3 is TGTGCCAGCAGCTTAGCCCTCCCGATAGCGGGACGGTCCGGGGAGCTGTTTTTT.

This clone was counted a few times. The CDR3 coding sequence is TGTGCCAGCAGTCTCCAGGGGATTGATGGCTACACCTTC. Translation gives CASSLQGIDGYTF. The V call is TRBV28, the J call TRBJ1-2; possible D gene TRBD1, 6 bases. This CDR3 has 13 residues. In germline, CDR1 is MDHEN, CDR2 SYDVKM. Trimming shortened V by 5 bases and J by 6 bases, and 13 bases separated the two germline ends.

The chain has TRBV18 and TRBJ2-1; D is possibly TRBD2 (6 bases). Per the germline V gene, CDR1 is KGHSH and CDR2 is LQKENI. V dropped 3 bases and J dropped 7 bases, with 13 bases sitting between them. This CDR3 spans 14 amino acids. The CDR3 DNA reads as TGTGCCAGCTCACCCTTCCGGGACTCTAATGAGCAGTTCTTC. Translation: CASSPFRDSNEQFF.

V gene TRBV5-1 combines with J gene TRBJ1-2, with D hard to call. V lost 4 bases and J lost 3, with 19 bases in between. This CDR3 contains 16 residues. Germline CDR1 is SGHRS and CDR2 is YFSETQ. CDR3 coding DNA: TGCGCCAGCAGCCAAACTACCGGGGTAGGGCACTATGGCTACACCTTC. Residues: CASSQTTGVGHYGYTF. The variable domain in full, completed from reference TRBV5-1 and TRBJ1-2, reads KAGVTQTPRYLIKTRGQQVTLSCSPISGHRSVSWYQQTPGQGLQFLFEYFSETQRNKGNFPGRFSGRQFSNSRSEMNVSTLELGDSALYLCASSQTTGVGHYGYTFGSGTRLTVV.

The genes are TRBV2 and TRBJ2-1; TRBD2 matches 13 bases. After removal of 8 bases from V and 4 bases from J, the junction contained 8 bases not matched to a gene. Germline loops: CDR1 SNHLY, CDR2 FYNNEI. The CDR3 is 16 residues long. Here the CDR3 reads CASGRLAGGTYNEQFF. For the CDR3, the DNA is TGTGCCAGCGGTCGACTAGCGGGGGGCACTTACAATGAGCAGTTCTTC.

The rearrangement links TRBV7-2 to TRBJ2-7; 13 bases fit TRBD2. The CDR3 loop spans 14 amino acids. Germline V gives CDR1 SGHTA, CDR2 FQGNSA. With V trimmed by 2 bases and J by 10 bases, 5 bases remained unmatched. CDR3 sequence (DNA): TGTGCCAGCAGCTTAACACTAGCGGGAGGGCCTCAGTACTTC. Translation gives CASSLTLAGGPQYF.

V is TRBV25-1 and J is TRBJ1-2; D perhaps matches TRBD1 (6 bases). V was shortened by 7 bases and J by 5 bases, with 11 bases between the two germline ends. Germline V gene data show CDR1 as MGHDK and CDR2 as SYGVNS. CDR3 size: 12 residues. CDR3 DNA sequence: TGTGCCAGCACTGGGACATCATATGGCTACACCTTC. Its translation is CASTGTSYGYTF.

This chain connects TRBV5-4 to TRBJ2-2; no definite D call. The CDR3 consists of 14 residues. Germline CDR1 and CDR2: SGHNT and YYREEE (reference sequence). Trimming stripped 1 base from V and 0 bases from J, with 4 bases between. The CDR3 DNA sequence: TGTGCCAGCAGCTTGCCAGCGAACACCGGGGAGCTGTTTTTT. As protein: CASSLPANTGELFF. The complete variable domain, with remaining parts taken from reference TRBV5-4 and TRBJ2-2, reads ETGVTQSPTHLIKTRGQQVTLRCSSQSGHNTVSWYQQALGQGPQFIFQYYREEENGRGNFPPRFSGLQFPNYSSELNVNALELDDSALYLCASSLPANTGELFFGEGSRLTVL.

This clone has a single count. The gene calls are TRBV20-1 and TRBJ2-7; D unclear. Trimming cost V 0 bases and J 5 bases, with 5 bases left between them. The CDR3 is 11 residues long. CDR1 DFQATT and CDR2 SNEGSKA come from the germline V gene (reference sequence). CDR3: CSAREFNEQYF. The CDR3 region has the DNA TGCAGTGCTAGAGAGTTCAACGAGCAGTACTTC.

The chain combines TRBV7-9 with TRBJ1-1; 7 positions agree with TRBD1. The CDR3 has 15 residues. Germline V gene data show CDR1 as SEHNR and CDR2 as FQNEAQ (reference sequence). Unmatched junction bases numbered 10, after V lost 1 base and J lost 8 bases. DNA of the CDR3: TGTGCCAGCAGCTTAGGAGGGGACAGCGGAGGGGAAGCTTTCTTT. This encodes CASSLGGDSGGEAFF.

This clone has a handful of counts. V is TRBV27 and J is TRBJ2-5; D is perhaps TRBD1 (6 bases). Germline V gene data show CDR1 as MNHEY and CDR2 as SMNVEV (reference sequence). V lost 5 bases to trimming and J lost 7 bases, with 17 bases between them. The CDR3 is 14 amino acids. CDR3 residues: CASSPTQGYGTQYF. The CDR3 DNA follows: TGTGCCAGCAGTCCGACCCAGGGGTACGGGACCCAGTACTTC.

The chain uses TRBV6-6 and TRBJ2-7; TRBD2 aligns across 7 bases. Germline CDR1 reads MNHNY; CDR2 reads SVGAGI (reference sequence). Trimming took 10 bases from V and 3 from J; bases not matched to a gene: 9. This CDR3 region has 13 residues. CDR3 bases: TGTGCCACTCGGACTAGACCGATCTACGAGCAGTACTTC. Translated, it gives CATRTRPIYEQYF.

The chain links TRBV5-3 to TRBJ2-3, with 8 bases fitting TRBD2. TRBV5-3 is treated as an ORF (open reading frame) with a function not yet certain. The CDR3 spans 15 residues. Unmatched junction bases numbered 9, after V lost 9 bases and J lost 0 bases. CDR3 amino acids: CAKGNSGESTDTQYF. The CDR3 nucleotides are TGTGCCAAGGGCAATAGCGGGGAAAGCACAGATACGCAGTATTTT.